A single sample is the source of the 31 T cell receptor beta chains below, sequenced in a study of T cells in women clearing cervical HPV infection. Sequenced by immunoSEQ multiplex PCR; TCRdb stores in-frame clones only, minus some. Its clone listing holds tens of thousands of clones. The sequenced sample was blood buffy coat. Receptors were obtained from a woman between 18 and 70 years old with a cervical HPV16 infection that either progressed to CIN3+ or cleared (not recorded which).

Points on this clone: The CDR3 end falls 3 residues outside the read, so it is completed with the germline J gene. This chain links TRBV19 with TRBJ2-3, with 10 bases that match TRBD2. The CDR3 spans 16 residues. Germline V gene data show CDR1 as LNHDA and CDR2 as SQIVND (reference sequence). V shed 5 bases, J shed 2 bases, and the junction held 7 bases outside the gene matches. CDR3 amino acids: CASSDSGGPFTDTQYF. The DNA read from the CDR3 is TGTGCCAGTAGTGATAGCGGGGGGCCTTTCACAGATACG.

About this clone itself: The CDR3 end is not reached by the read, which stops 3 residues before it; the germline J gene fills it in. The chain combines TRBV29-1 with TRBJ1-1; 7 nucleotides agree with TRBD1. This CDR3 spans 12 amino acids. Germline V gene data show CDR1 as SQVTM and CDR2 as ANQGSEA. Incomplete CDR3 DNA: TGCAGCGTTGAGAGGGGGCGCGGAGAA. Amino acid sequence: CSVERGRGE. In full, the CDR3 is CSVERGRGEAFF.

As concerns this clone: The read terminates 3 residues ahead of where the CDR3 ends, so the germline J gene completes it. V is TRBV2 and J is TRBJ2-3, with 12 nucleotides matching TRBD2. CDR3 length: 14 residues. J was trimmed by 4 bases and V by 10 bases; bases with no gene match: 6. CDR1 and CDR2 (germline): SNHLY, FYNNEI. The sequenced CDR3 bases are TGTGCCACCAGGACTAGCGGGATCCCAGATACG. Translation: CATRTSGIPDT. The whole CDR3 protein reads CATRTSGIPDTQYF.

Turning to this clone: The read gets to within 3 residues of the CDR3 end, and the germline J gene fills in the rest. This chain uses TRBV7-3 with TRBJ2-5; 11 nucleotides line up with TRBD2. J lost 5 bases, V lost 2 bases, and 4 bases had no gene match. The CDR3 has 15 amino acids. CDR1 is SGHTA, CDR2 FQGTGA, per germline. CDR3 amino acids: CASSLLAGGIETQYF. CDR3 DNA (partial): TGTGCCAGCAGCTTACTAGCGGGAGGAATTGAGACC.

Details on this clone: The read ends 3 residues shy of where the CDR3 ends; the end is completed using the germline J gene. This chain joins TRBV28 and TRBJ2-7; maybe TRBD2 (6 bases). Germline V CDR1 and CDR2: MDHEN, SYDVKM. V was trimmed by 7 bases and J by 3 bases, leaving 13 bases between them. The CDR3 sequence is 13 residues long. CDR3 bases read: TGTGCCAGCAACCGGGGGTTAAACTACGAG. It is translated as CASNRGLNYE. The whole CDR3 sequence is CASNRGLNYEQYF.

By frequency, this clone registers medium-sized (0.01 to 0.1%). The read ends 3 residues before the CDR3 terminus; that terminus is restored from the germline J gene. The V and J genes are TRBV5-4 and TRBJ2-3; 9 bases are a match to TRBD2. Germline V gene sequence: CDR1 SGHNT, CDR2 YYREEE (reference sequence). V lost 2 bases to trimming and J lost 5 bases; unmatched junction nucleotides: 3. The CDR3 totals 14 residues. CDR3 in amino acids: CASSLAGGRDTQYF. The CDR3 bases that were read are TGTGCCAGCAGCTTAGCGGGAGGAAGAGATACG. Together with reference TRBV5-4 and TRBJ2-3, the CDR3 gives the full variable domain: ETGVTQSPTHLIKTRGQQVTLRCSSQSGHNTVSWYQQALGQGPQFIFQYYREEENGRGNFPPRFSGLQFPNYSSELNVNALELDDSALYLCASSLAGGRDTQYFGPGTRLTVL.

As for this clone: The CDR3 extends 3 residues past the end of the read, so its final part is completed from the germline J gene. The chain links TRBV20-1 to TRBJ2-7; D remains unclear. Germline CDR1 and CDR2: DFQATT and SNEGSKA (reference sequence). The CDR3 totals 14 residues. The V gene lost 0 bases and the J gene lost 2 bases, with 11 bases spanning the gap. The covered CDR3 bases are TGCAGTGCTAGAGATCCCCGCCTAGCCTACGAG. It translates to CSARDPRLAYE. The complete CDR3 protein is CSARDPRLAYEQYF.

Points on this clone: The DNA ends 3 residues before the CDR3 does, and the rest of the CDR3 is filled in from the germline J gene. The V and J genes are TRBV2 and TRBJ1-1; 7 bases agree with TRBD1. The CDR3 covers 19 residues. The V gene's germline CDR1 is SNHLY and CDR2 FYNNEI. J lost 0 bases, V lost 1 base, and 14 bases had no gene match. Incomplete CDR3 DNA: TGTGCCAGCAGTGAAGGGGGCTGGACAGGCAGAATGATGAACACTGAA. Translating gives CASSEGGWTGRMMNTE. The full-length CDR3 reads as CASSEGGWTGRMMNTEAFF.

Regarding this clone: The sequenced fragment ends 3 residues before the CDR3 boundary, so the rest is inferred from the germline J gene. V and J are TRBV20-1 and TRBJ2-4; 8 nucleotides align to TRBD2. The length of the CDR3 is 13 residues. J gave up 6 bases and V 0 bases, and 1 base lay outside the gene matches. Germline values: CDR1 DFQATT, CDR2 SNEGSKA (reference sequence). The CDR3 sequence: CSARDLAGNIQYF. CDR3 DNA, as far as it was read: TGCAGTGCTAGAGATCTAGCGGGAAACATT.

Note on this clone: Read coverage stops 3 residues before the CDR3 terminus; the germline J gene supplies the remainder. V usage is TRBV7-8 and J usage is TRBJ2-7; D might be TRBD1 (6 bases). Germline V gene lookup returns CDR1 SGHVS and CDR2 FQNEAQ. Trimming left V 5 bases short and J 2 bases short, with 13 bases between. The CDR3 totals 14 residues. The part of the CDR3 DNA that was read is TGTGCCAGCAGCCGACAGGTTAACGCCTACGAG. It specifies CASSRQVNAYE. The whole CDR3 is CASSRQVNAYEQYF.

Remarks on this clone: The CDR3 goes on 3 residues after the read ends, and that part is filled in from the germline J gene. The V gene is TRBV7-6, the J gene TRBJ1-2; D is perhaps TRBD1 (5 bases). The germline V gene encodes CDR1 SGHVS and CDR2 FNYEAQ. CDR3 length: 13 amino acids. This chain's CDR3 is CASSLSGEGDYTF. The sequenced CDR3 bases are TGTGCCAGCAGCCTATCGGGGGAGGGTGAC.

Details on this clone: The sequenced fragment ends 3 residues before the CDR3 boundary, so the rest is inferred from the germline J gene. This chain connects TRBV6-1 to TRBJ1-1; TRBD1 is a possible D gene (5 bases). CDR3 length: 13 amino acids. Per the germline V gene, CDR1 is MNHNS and CDR2 is SASEGT. CDR3 DNA, as far as it was read: TGTGCCAGCAGTGAAGGAGACAGAGGAAAA. Translation: CASSEGDRGK. The whole CDR3 protein is CASSEGDRGKAFF.

In regard to this clone: The CDR3 end falls 3 residues outside the read, so it is completed with the germline J gene. The chain has TRBV3-1 (or the pseudogene TRBV3-2) and TRBJ1-6; TRBD1 agrees at 9 bases. CDR3 length: 17 amino acids. CDR1 and CDR2 from the germline V gene are LGHDT and YNNKEL (reference sequence). J lost 5 bases, V lost 4 bases, and 9 bases had no gene match. The CDR3 is CASSRRTGDHDNSPLHF. The covered CDR3 bases are TGTGCCAGCAGCCGACGGACAGGGGACCACGATAATTCACCC.

Details on this clone: The sequenced fragment ends 3 residues before the CDR3 boundary, so the rest is inferred from the germline J gene. The rearrangement uses TRBV7-9 and TRBJ1-4, with 9 bases matching TRBD1. The CDR3 contains 14 residues. Germline assignment: CDR1 SEHNR and CDR2 FQNEAQ (reference sequence). The V segment lost 5 bases and the J segment 7 bases; nucleotides outside the gene matches: 5. This CDR3 is CASSMGTGIEKLFF. CDR3 DNA (partial): TGTGCCAGCAGCATGGGGACAGGGATTGAAAAA.

Remarks on this clone: The read is 3 residues too short to cover the CDR3 end, so that end is filled in from the germline J gene. The rearrangement uses TRBV4-2 and TRBJ2-3; TRBD2 is a possible D gene (7 bases). The CDR3 runs to 18 residues. Trimming removed 3 bases from V and 3 bases from J, with 22 bases in between. Germline CDR1 is LGHNA and CDR2 is YNFKEQ. The part of the CDR3 DNA that was read is TGTGCCAGCAGCCAGGTAGGGGGGGAGGTGATACGGACAGATACG. Translation gives CASSQVGGEVIRTDT. The complete CDR3 reads CASSQVGGEVIRTDTQYF.

Points on this clone: Read sequence stops 3 residues before the CDR3 end, and the germline J gene provides the missing end. Other nucleotide sequences in the sample specify the same CDR3. V and J are TRBV5-1 and TRBJ2-5; D is undetermined. The V end was cut by 2 bases, the J end by 4 bases, with 12 bases between. The CDR3 sequence is 14 residues long. The germline V gene has CDR1 SGHRS and CDR2 YFSETQ. CDR3 sequence reads: CASSLGQEGETQYF. CDR3 DNA (partial): TGCGCCAGCAGCTTAGGGCAGGAAGGAGAGACC. Using reference TRBV5-1 and TRBJ2-5 for the parts outside the CDR3, the full variable domain is KAGVTQTPRYLIKTRGQQVTLSCSPISGHRSVSWYQQTPGQGLQFLFEYFSETQRNKGNFPGRFSGRQFSNSRSEMNVSTLELGDSALYLCASSLGQEGETQYFGPGTRLLVL.

A note on this clone: The CDR3 goes on 3 residues after the read ends, and that part is filled in from the germline J gene. The rearrangement uses TRBV4-1 and TRBJ1-2, with a tentative D call TRBD1 (5 bases). From germline, CDR1 is MGHRA and CDR2 YSYEKL. The CDR3 spans 16 residues. Trimming took off 0 bases at V and 3 bases at J, with 14 bases between the two ends. Incomplete CDR3 DNA: TGCGCCAGCAGCCAAGATAGTGGGAGGGGATACTATGGC. Translated, it gives CASSQDSGRGYYG. The CDR3, in full, reads CASSQDSGRGYYGYTF.

Details on this clone: Read coverage stops 3 residues before the CDR3 terminus; the germline J gene supplies the remainder. The chain recombines TRBV5-6 with TRBJ1-2, with D unresolved. Germline lookup yields CDR1 SGHDT and CDR2 YYEEEE. This CDR3 spans 11 amino acids. The V end was cut by 0 bases, the J end by 7 bases, with 4 bases between. The CDR3 DNA, read in part, is TGTGCCAGCAGCTTGGACGGTGGC. Translation: CASSLDGG. The CDR3 in full is CASSLDGGYTF.

With respect to this clone: The read finishes 3 residues shy of the CDR3 end, and the germline J gene is used to complete it. This chain uses TRBV7-2 with TRBJ2-3, with a weak D call TRBD2 (6 bases). CDR1 and CDR2 (germline): SGHTA, FQGNSA. CDR3 size: 14 residues. The part of the CDR3 DNA that was read is TGTGCCAGCAGCCCTGGGGGGTTTAATCAGCCG. As protein: CASSPGGFNQP. The full CDR3 reads CASSPGGFNQPQYF.

Concerning this clone itself: The sequenced fragment ends 3 residues before the CDR3 boundary, so the rest is inferred from the germline J gene. J is TRBJ2-2 and V is TRBV7-8, with D possibly TRBD2 on 7 matching bases. CDR3 size: 13 residues. Germline CDR1 SGHVS, CDR2 FQNEAQ. Between the trimmed V and J ends, which lost 8 bases and 7 bases, there was a span of 14 bases. The chain's CDR3 is CASLGGPNGELFF. The DNA read from the CDR3 is TGTGCCAGCCTCGGGGGGCCGAACGGGGAG.

Partial CDR3 DNA: TGTGCCAGCAGTTACTCGATAACAGGACCAATGAACACTGAA. It is translated as CASSYSITGPMNTE. The whole CDR3 is CASSYSITGPMNTEAFF. The chain couples TRBV6-2 or TRBV6-3 to TRBJ1-1; D might be TRBD1 (5 bases). The read is 3 residues too short to cover the CDR3 end, so that end is filled in from the germline J gene. This CDR3 is built from 17 residues. Germline assignment: CDR1 MNHEY and CDR2 SVGEGT. Trimming cost V 0 bases and J 0 bases, with 14 bases left between them.

A remark on this clone: The read falls 3 residues short of the CDR3 end, and the missing part is taken from the germline J gene. The V call is TRBV6-8, the J call TRBJ2-3, with D tentatively TRBD1 (5 bases). Germline CDR1 MNHGY, CDR2 SAAAGT. The CDR3 sequence is 15 residues long. The CDR3 is CASSPLIWGNQPQYF. CDR3 bases read: TGTGCCAGCAGTCCTTTAATTTGGGGCAATCAGCCG.

Regarding this clone: The CDR3 end lies 3 residues beyond the end of the read and is filled in from the germline J gene. The chain joins TRBV19 to TRBJ2-4; 11 bases match TRBD2. The ends lost 1 base at V and 6 bases at J; junction bases unmatched: 2. Germline CDR1 LNHDA, CDR2 SQIVND (reference sequence). This CDR3 region has 15 residues. CDR3 DNA, as far as it was read: TGTGCCAGTAGTATAGGACTAGCGGGGTCAAACATT. This gives the protein CASSIGLAGSNI. The whole CDR3 protein reads CASSIGLAGSNIQYF.

Turning to this clone: The sequence runs out 3 residues before the end of the CDR3; the remainder is reconstructed from the germline J gene. The chain joins TRBV14 to TRBJ1-2; D ambiguous. The CDR3 loop spans 13 amino acids. Germline CDR1 SGHDN, CDR2 FVKESK. The CDR3 bases that were read are TGTGCCAGCAGCCAAGATTTCGCGGGATCC. Its translation is CASSQDFAGS. The full CDR3 protein is CASSQDFAGSYTF.

About this clone: The read falls 3 residues short of the CDR3 end, and the missing part is taken from the germline J gene. The chain has TRBV5-1 and TRBJ2-7; 11 bases align to TRBD1. The length of the CDR3 is 14 residues. The germline CDR1 and CDR2 sequences are SGHRS and YFSETQ. Trimming at V came to 4 bases and at J to 5 bases, leaving 5 bases not matched to a gene. CDR3 amino acids: CASSPRDRGNEQYF. The CDR3 DNA, read in part, is TGCGCCAGCAGCCCCCGGGACAGGGGGAACGAG.

Comments on this clone: The missing CDR3 end, 3 residues past where the read stops, is filled in from the germline J gene. The chain uses TRBV19 and TRBJ2-3, with D possibly being TRBD2 (6 bases). This CDR3 spans 16 amino acids. Germline assignment: CDR1 LNHDA and CDR2 SQIVND (reference sequence). This CDR3 is CASSSGAGDSNQPQYF. Incomplete CDR3 DNA: TGTGCCAGTAGTAGCGGGGCCGGGGATAGCAATCAGCCG.

As regards this clone: The CDR3 end falls 3 residues outside the read, so it is completed with the germline J gene. The chain joins TRBV28 to TRBJ1-2; no reliable D call. V was pared by 6 bases and J by 2 bases, with 22 bases between. The CDR3 spans 17 residues. CDR1 is MDHEN and CDR2 is SYDVKM in the germline V gene. The covered CDR3 bases are TGTGCCAGCAGCACCGGGTCGGCGGGCAGAGACAACTATGGC. This codes for CASSTGSAGRDNYG. The CDR3 in full is CASSTGSAGRDNYGYTF.

A note on this clone: Read data end 3 residues before the CDR3 end; the end is taken from the germline J gene. V gene TRBV30 combines with J gene TRBJ1-6; D remains ambiguous. Trimming stripped 3 bases from V and 0 bases from J, with 12 bases between. Germline V gives CDR1 GTSNPN, CDR2 SVGIG (reference sequence). The CDR3 is 16 amino acids. The CDR3 reads CAWRFGGSSYNSPLHF. The CDR3 DNA, read in part, is TGTGCCTGGAGGTTCGGCGGGAGCTCCTATAATTCACCC. Variable domain in full (rest from reference TRBV30 and TRBJ1-6): SQTIHQWPATLVQPVGSPLSLECTVEGTSNPNLYWYRQAAGRGLQLLFYSVGIGQISSEVPQNLSASRPQDRQFILSSKKLLLSDSGFYLCAWRFGGSSYNSPLHFGNGTRLTVT.

With regard to this clone: The sequenced fragment ends 3 residues before the CDR3 boundary, so the rest is inferred from the germline J gene. The V gene is TRBV20-1, the J gene TRBJ2-3; 12 positions agree with TRBD2. The V gene end was trimmed by 4 bases and the J gene end by 1 base; junction bases not matched to a gene: 6. The germline V gene has CDR1 DFQATT and CDR2 SNEGSKA (reference sequence). This CDR3 is 16 amino acids long. The CDR3 is CSATSGGGWGTDTQYF. The part of the CDR3 DNA that was read is TGCAGTGCTACTAGCGGGGGGGGGTGGGGCACAGATACG.

In regard to this clone: The read halts 3 residues ahead of the CDR3 end, with the missing end drawn from the germline J gene. V is TRBV7-9 and J is TRBJ2-3; TRBD1 matches at 9 bases. The length of the CDR3 is 15 residues. CDR1 SEHNR and CDR2 FQNEAQ come from the germline V gene (reference sequence). CDR3 loop: CASSSSGTGNQPQYF. The CDR3 DNA, read in part, is TGTGCCAGCAGCTCATCCGGGACAGGGAATCAGCCG.

A note on this clone: The read ends 3 residues shy of where the CDR3 ends; the end is completed using the germline J gene. V usage is TRBV30 and J usage is TRBJ1-1, with D perhaps matching TRBD1 (6 bases). Trimming took off 0 bases at V and 5 bases at J, with 10 bases between the two ends. CDR3 length equals 13 residues. In germline, CDR1 is GTSNPN, CDR2 SVGIG (reference sequence). CDR3 bases read: TGTGCCTGGAGTGTGTTAGGGGGTACTGAA. Encoded protein: CAWSVLGGTE. The whole CDR3 reads CAWSVLGGTEAFF.